The TCR beta chain under discussion was sequenced for a study of cytomegalovirus exposure and HLA in healthy donors. Primers for the PCR totalled 60 Vbeta and 13 Jbeta. Only in-frame clones appear in the TCRdb table, and some are missing; sequencing was by immunoSEQ multiplex PCR. The sample includes around 170,000 clones, approximately 75% of them seen just once. The CDR3 has 14 amino acids. Germline assignment: CDR1 SGHTA and CDR2 FQGNSA. With 4 bases clipped from V and 4 bases from J, the junction kept 6 bases outside the gene matches. This clone was observed a few times. Input material: PBMCs. This sequence joins TRBV7-2 and TRBJ2-7, with 8 nucleotides matching TRBD1. This TCR was recovered from a girl aged 5 to 17 in good health and CMV-seronegative. The CDR3 protein is CASSSRQGRYEQYF. The CDR3 DNA follows: TGTGCCAGCAGCTCTAGACAGGGGAGGTACGAGCAGTACTTC.